These T cell receptor beta chains were read from a single sample in a study of lymphopenia after photon versus proton radiotherapy. Sequenced by immunoSEQ multiplex PCR; TCRdb stores in-frame clones only, minus some. The sample records 83,000 or so clones, 83% being singletons. The input for sequencing was peripheral blood, taken from a patient treated with proton-based radiotherapy. Receptors were obtained from a man aged 55 to 69 with pancreatic cancer. Each CDR3 is given with its conserved first and last residue. D genes are given only for firm matches. Expanded clones are given a class, and other clones once, few, many or no size at all.

j_gene: TRBJ2-2; abundance: once; d_gene: TRBD2; v_gene: TRBV15; CDR3aa: CATSRDRGLAGNTGELFF; CDR3nt: TGTGCCACCAGCAGAGATCGGGGGCTAGCGGGAAACACCGGGGAGCTGTTTTTT
j_gene: TRBJ1-1; abundance: .; d_gene: .; v_gene: TRBV28; CDR3aa: CASSGPVQGYTSTEAFF; CDR3nt: TGTGCCAGCAGCGGGCCGGTCCAGGGTTATACGAGCACTGAAGCTTTCTTT
j_gene: TRBJ2-2; abundance: .; d_gene: TRBD1; v_gene: TRBV4-1; CDR3aa: CASSQYQGVSGELFF; CDR3nt: TGCGCCAGCAGCCAATACCAGGGGGTCTCCGGGGAGCTGTTTTTT
j_gene: TRBJ1-5; abundance: .; d_gene: .; v_gene: TRBV28; CDR3aa: CASSPRIDQPQHF; CDR3nt: TGTGCCAGCAGTCCGCGGATCGATCAGCCCCAGCATTTT
j_gene: TRBJ1-5; abundance: .; d_gene: TRBD1; v_gene: TRBV28; CDR3aa: CASSGGQGVIGNQPQHF; CDR3nt: TGTGCCAGCAGTGGGGGACAGGGGGTTATAGGCAATCAGCCCCAGCATTTT
j_gene: TRBJ2-1; abundance: .; d_gene: .; v_gene: TRBV20-1; CDR3aa: CSARGTSFF; CDR3nt: TGCAGTGCTAGAGGGACCTCGTTCTTC
j_gene: TRBJ2-1; abundance: .; d_gene: .; v_gene: TRBV7-2; CDR3aa: CATIRRLGHNEQFF; CDR3nt: TGTGCCACCATACGCCGGCTAGGCCACAATGAGCAGTTCTTC
j_gene: TRBJ2-7; abundance: few; d_gene: .; v_gene: TRBV7-8; CDR3aa: CASSIQALIYEQYF; CDR3nt: TGTGCCAGCAGCATTCAGGCGTTAATATACGAGCAGTACTTC
j_gene: TRBJ2-7; abundance: .; d_gene: TRBD2; v_gene: TRBV4-1; CDR3aa: CASSLGLAGFGEQYF; CDR3nt: TGCGCCAGCAGCCTAGGACTAGCCGGGTTTGGAGAGCAGTACTTC
j_gene: TRBJ2-1; abundance: .; d_gene: .; v_gene: TRBV10-1; CDR3aa: CASSATGLYNEQFF; CDR3nt: TGCGCCAGTTCAGCCACAGGGTTGTACAATGAGCAGTTCTTC
j_gene: TRBJ2-5; abundance: once; d_gene: TRBD1; v_gene: TRBV14; CDR3aa: CASSQGDRGETQYF; CDR3nt: TGTGCCAGCAGCCAAGGAGACAGGGGTGAGACCCAGTACTTC
j_gene: TRBJ1-1; abundance: .; d_gene: .; v_gene: TRBV27; CDR3aa: CASSFRVNTEAFF; CDR3nt: TGTGCCAGCAGTTTTAGGGTGAACACTGAAGCTTTCTTT
j_gene: TRBJ2-3; abundance: .; d_gene: TRBD2; v_gene: TRBV6-5; CDR3aa: CASGLAGGDTQYF; CDR3nt: TGTGCCAGCGGTCTAGCGGGAGGAGATACGCAGTATTTT
j_gene: TRBJ2-1; abundance: .; d_gene: .; v_gene: TRBV6-6; CDR3aa: CASSYLPRSSYNEQFF; CDR3nt: TGTGCCAGCAGTTACCTCCCTCGGAGCTCCTACAATGAGCAGTTCTTC
j_gene: TRBJ2-1; abundance: once; d_gene: .; v_gene: TRBV4-2; CDR3aa: CASSQEGSGNYNEQFF; CDR3nt: TGTGCCAGCAGCCAAGAAGGGAGCGGCAATTACAATGAGCAGTTCTTC
j_gene: TRBJ1-1; abundance: few; d_gene: .; v_gene: TRBV9; CDR3aa: CASSVDWQVRTEAFF; CDR3nt: TGTGCCAGCAGCGTAGACTGGCAGGTTCGGACTGAAGCTTTCTTT
j_gene: TRBJ2-1; abundance: once; d_gene: .; v_gene: TRBV27; CDR3aa: CASSYAGSYNEQFF; CDR3nt: TGTGCCAGCAGTTACGCGGGATCCTACAATGAGCAGTTCTTC
j_gene: TRBJ2-2; abundance: .; d_gene: TRBD1; v_gene: TRBV28; CDR3aa: CASSFLDRATGELFF; CDR3nt: TGTGCCAGCAGTTTTTTGGACAGGGCCACCGGGGAGCTGTTTTTT
j_gene: TRBJ2-3; abundance: few; d_gene: TRBD2; v_gene: TRBV30; CDR3aa: CAWRGGITDTQYF; CDR3nt: TGTGCCTGGCGGGGGGGGATCACAGATACGCAGTATTTT
j_gene: TRBJ2-6; abundance: .; d_gene: .; v_gene: TRBV19; CDR3aa: CASSMQTSGANVLTF; CDR3nt: TGTGCCAGTAGTATGCAGACCTCTGGGGCCAACGTCCTGACTTTC
j_gene: TRBJ2-3; abundance: few; d_gene: .; v_gene: TRBV4-3; CDR3aa: CASSQDTAYQADTQYF; CDR3nt: TGCGCCAGCAGCCAAGATACAGCCTATCAGGCAGATACGCAGTATTTT
j_gene: TRBJ2-5; abundance: .; d_gene: TRBD2; v_gene: TRBV2; CDR3aa: CASSRGRDFTSGRVLETQYF; CDR3nt: TGTGCCAGCAGCCGGGGGAGGGACTTTACTAGCGGGAGGGTTCTTGAGACCCAGTACTTC
j_gene: TRBJ2-7; abundance: once; d_gene: .; v_gene: TRBV11-2; CDR3aa: CASRAGSYEQYF; CDR3nt: TGTGCCAGCCGAGCGGGCAGCTACGAGCAGTACTTC
j_gene: TRBJ1-5; abundance: .; d_gene: .; v_gene: TRBV28; CDR3aa: CASSGKRNQPQHF; CDR3nt: TGTGCCAGCAGTGGAAAACGCAATCAGCCCCAGCATTTT
j_gene: TRBJ1-1; abundance: .; d_gene: .; v_gene: TRBV5-6; CDR3aa: CASSLTTYTEAFF; CDR3nt: TGTGCCAGCAGCTTGACAACGTACACTGAAGCTTTCTTT
j_gene: TRBJ1-3; abundance: .; d_gene: .; v_gene: TRBV9; CDR3aa: CASSVEERGNGNTIYF; CDR3nt: TGTGCCAGCAGCGTAGAGGAGAGGGGGAATGGAAACACCATATATTTT
j_gene: TRBJ2-7; abundance: .; d_gene: .; v_gene: TRBV4-2; CDR3aa: CASSQLVGSSYEQYF; CDR3nt: TGTGCCAGCAGCCAGCTCGTGGGTAGCTCCTACGAGCAGTACTTC
j_gene: TRBJ2-1; abundance: .; d_gene: TRBD1; v_gene: TRBV2; CDR3aa: CASRGTGGSYNEQFF; CDR3nt: TGTGCCAGCAGAGGGACAGGGGGGTCCTACAATGAGCAGTTCTTC
j_gene: TRBJ1-1; abundance: few; d_gene: TRBD1; v_gene: TRBV27; CDR3aa: CASWDSGNTEAFF; CDR3nt: TGTGCCAGTTGGGACAGCGGGAACACTGAAGCTTTCTTT
j_gene: TRBJ2-3; abundance: .; d_gene: .; v_gene: TRBV2; CDR3aa: CASSDGPDTQYF; CDR3nt: TGTGCCAGCAGTGACGGGCCAGATACGCAGTATTTT
j_gene: TRBJ2-7; abundance: once; d_gene: TRBD1; v_gene: TRBV28; CDR3aa: CASRHAGTGGYEQYF; CDR3nt: TGTGCCAGCAGACATGCCGGGACAGGGGGATACGAGCAGTACTTC
j_gene: TRBJ1-5; abundance: .; d_gene: .; v_gene: TRBV6-5; CDR3aa: CASRDTGVNQPQHF; CDR3nt: TGTGCCAGCAGAGACACAGGCGTCAATCAGCCCCAGCATTTT
j_gene: TRBJ1-1; abundance: .; d_gene: .; v_gene: TRBV7-9; CDR3aa: CASSFKYRALEANTEAFF; CDR3nt: TGTGCCAGCAGCTTTAAATACAGGGCCCTCGAGGCGAACACTGAAGCTTTCTTT
j_gene: TRBJ1-5; abundance: .; d_gene: TRBD1; v_gene: TRBV7-2; CDR3aa: CASSPDRGQPQHF; CDR3nt: TGTGCCAGCAGCCCAGACAGGGGTCAGCCCCAGCATTTT
j_gene: TRBJ2-3; abundance: .; d_gene: .; v_gene: TRBV28; CDR3aa: CASTPSGQGVTDTQYF; CDR3nt: TGTGCCAGCACCCCCAGCGGGCAGGGGGTTACAGATACGCAGTATTTT